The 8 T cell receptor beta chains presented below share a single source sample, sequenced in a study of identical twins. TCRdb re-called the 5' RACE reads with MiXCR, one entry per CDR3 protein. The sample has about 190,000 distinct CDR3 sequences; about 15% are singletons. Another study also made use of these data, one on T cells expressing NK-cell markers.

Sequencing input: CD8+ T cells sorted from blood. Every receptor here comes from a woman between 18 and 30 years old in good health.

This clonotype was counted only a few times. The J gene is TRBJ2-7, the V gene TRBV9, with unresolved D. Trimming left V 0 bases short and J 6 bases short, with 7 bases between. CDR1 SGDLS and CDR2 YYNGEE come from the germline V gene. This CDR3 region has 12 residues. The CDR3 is CASSVGKGEQYF. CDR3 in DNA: TGTGCCAGCAGCGTAGGCAAGGGCGAGCAGTACTTC.

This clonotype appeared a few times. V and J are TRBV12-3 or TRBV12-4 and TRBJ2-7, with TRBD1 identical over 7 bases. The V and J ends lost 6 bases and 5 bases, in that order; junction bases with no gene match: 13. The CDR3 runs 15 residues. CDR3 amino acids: CASSYRQGPRDEQYF. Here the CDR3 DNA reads TGTGCCAGCAGCTATAGACAGGGCCCCCGGGACGAGCAGTACTTC.

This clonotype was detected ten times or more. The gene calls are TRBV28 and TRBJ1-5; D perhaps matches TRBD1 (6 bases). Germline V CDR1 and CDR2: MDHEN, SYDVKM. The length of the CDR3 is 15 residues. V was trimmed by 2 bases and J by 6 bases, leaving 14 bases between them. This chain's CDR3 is CASSLEFSRGQPQHF. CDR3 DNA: TGTGCCAGCAGTTTAGAATTCTCCAGGGGTCAGCCCCAGCATTTT.

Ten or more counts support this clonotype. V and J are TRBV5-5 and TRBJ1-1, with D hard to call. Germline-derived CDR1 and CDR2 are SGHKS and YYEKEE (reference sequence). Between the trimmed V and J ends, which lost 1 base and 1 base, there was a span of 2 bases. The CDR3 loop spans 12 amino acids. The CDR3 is CASSLRNTEAFF. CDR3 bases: TGTGCCAGCAGCTTGAGGAACACTGAAGCTTTCTTT. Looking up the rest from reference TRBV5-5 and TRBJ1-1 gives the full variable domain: DAGVTQSPTHLIKTRGQQVTLRCSPISGHKSVSWYQQVLGQGPQFIFQYYEKEERGRGNFPDRFSARQFPNYSSELNVNALLLGDSALYLCASSLRNTEAFFGQGTRLTVV.

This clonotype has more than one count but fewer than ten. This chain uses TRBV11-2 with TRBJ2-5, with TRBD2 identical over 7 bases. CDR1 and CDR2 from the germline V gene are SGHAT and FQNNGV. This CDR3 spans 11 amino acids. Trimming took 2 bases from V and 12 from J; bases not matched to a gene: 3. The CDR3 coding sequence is TGTGCCAGCAGCTTACTAGCGGACAAGTACTTC. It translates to CASSLLADKYF. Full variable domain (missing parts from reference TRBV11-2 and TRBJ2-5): EAGVAQSPRYKIIEKRQSVAFWCNPISGHATLYWYQQILGQGPKLLIQFQNNGVVDDSQLPKDRFSAERLKGVDSTLKIQPAKLEDSAVYLCASSLLADKYFGPGTRLLVL.

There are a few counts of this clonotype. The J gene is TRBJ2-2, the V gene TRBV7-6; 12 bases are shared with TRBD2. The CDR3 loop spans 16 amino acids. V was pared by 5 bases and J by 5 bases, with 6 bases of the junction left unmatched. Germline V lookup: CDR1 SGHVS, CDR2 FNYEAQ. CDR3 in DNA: TGTGCCAGCAGCAACCGACTAGCGGGGGATACCGGGGAGCTGTTTTTT. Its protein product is CASSNRLAGDTGELFF. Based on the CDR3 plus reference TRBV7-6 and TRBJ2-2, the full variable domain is GAGVSQSPRYKVTKRGQDVALRCDPISGHVSLYWYRQALGQGPEFLTYFNYEAQQDKSGLPNDRFSAERPEGSISTLTIQRTEQRDSAMYRCASSNRLAGDTGELFFGEGSRLTVL.

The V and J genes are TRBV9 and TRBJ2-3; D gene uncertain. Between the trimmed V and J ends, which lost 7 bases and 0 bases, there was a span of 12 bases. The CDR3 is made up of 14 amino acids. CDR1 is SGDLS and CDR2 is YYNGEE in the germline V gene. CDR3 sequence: CASALSLSTDTQYF. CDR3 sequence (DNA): TGTGCCAGCGCACTTAGTCTAAGCACAGATACGCAGTATTTT.

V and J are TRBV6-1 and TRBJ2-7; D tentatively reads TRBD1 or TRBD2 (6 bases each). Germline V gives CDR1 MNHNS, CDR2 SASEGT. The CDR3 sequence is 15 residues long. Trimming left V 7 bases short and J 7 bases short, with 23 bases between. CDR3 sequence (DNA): TGTGCCAGCACCGCGTGGGGGGCCCTTATATTGGAGCAGTACTTC. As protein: CASTAWGALILEQYF.